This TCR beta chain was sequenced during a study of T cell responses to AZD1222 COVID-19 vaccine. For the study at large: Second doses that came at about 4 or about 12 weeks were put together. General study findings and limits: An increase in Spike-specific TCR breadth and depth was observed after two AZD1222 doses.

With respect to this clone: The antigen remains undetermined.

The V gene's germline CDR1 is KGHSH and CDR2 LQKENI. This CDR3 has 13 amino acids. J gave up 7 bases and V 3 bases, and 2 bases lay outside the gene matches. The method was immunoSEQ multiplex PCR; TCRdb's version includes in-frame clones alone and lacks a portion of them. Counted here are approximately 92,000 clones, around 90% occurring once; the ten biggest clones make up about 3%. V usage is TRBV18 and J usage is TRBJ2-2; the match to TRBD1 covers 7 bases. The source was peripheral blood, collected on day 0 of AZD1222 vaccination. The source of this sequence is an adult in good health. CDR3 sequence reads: CASSPYRGGELFF. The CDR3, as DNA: TGTGCCAGCTCACCGTACAGGGGCGGGGAGCTGTTTTTT. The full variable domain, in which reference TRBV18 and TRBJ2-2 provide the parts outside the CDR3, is NAGVMQNPRHLVRRRGQEARLRCSPMKGHSHVYWYRQLPEEGLKFMVYLQKENIIDESGMPKERFSAEFPKEGPSILRIQQVVRGDSAAYFCASSPYRGGELFFGEGSRLTVL.